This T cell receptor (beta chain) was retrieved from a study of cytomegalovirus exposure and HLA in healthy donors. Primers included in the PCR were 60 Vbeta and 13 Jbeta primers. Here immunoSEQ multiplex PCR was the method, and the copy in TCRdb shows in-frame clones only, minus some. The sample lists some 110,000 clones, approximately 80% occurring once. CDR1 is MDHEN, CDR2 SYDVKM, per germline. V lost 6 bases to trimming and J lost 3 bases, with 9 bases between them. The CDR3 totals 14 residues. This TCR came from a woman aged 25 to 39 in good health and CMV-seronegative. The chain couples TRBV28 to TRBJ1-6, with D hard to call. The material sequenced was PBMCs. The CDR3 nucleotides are TGTGCCAGCAGCGACGGGGACTATAATTCACCCCTCCACTTT. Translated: CASSDGDYNSPLHF.